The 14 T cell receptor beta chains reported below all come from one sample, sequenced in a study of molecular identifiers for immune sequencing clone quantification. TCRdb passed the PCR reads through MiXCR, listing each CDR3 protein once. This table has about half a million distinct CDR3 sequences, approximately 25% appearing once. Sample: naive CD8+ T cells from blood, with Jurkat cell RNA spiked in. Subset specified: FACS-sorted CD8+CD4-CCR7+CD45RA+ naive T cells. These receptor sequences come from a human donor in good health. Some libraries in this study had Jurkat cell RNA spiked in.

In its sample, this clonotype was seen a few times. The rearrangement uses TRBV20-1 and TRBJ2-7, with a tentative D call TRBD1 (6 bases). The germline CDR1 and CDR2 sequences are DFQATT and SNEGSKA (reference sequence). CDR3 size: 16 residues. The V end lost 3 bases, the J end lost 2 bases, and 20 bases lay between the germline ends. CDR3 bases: TGCAGTGCTAGCGCTTACAAAGGACAGCGAACCTACGAGCAGTACTTC. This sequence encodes CSASAYKGQRTYEQYF.

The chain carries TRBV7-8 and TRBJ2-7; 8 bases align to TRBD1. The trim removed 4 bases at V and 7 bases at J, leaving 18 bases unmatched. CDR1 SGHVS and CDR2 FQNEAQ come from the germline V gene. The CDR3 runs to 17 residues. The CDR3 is CASSSGTGLMAMGEQYF. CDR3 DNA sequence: TGTGCCAGCAGCTCTGGGACAGGATTAATGGCCATGGGGGAGCAGTACTTC.

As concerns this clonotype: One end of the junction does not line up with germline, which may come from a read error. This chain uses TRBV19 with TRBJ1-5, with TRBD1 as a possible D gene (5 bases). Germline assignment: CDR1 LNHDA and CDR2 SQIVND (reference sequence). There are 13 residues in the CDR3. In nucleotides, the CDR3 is TGTGCCAGTAGTACTGGTAACAGGCAGCCCCCGCATTTT. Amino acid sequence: CASSTGNRQPPHF.

The CDR3 nucleotides read TGTGCCAGCAGCTTCCAGACAGGCCTTAATGAAAAACTGTTTTTT. This gives the protein CASSFQTGLNEKLFF. The genes are TRBV7-9 and TRBJ1-4; perhaps TRBD1 as D (6 bases). The CDR3 has 15 amino acids. The V and J ends lost 3 bases and 4 bases respectively, with 12 bases between them. The germline V gene encodes CDR1 SEHNR and CDR2 FQNEAQ (reference sequence).

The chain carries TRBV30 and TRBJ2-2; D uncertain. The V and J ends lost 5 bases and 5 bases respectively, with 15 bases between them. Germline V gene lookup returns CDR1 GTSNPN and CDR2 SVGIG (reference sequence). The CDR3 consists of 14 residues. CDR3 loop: CAWGVLGTTGELFF. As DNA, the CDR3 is TGTGCCTGGGGGGTATTGGGTACGACCGGGGAGCTGTTTTTT.

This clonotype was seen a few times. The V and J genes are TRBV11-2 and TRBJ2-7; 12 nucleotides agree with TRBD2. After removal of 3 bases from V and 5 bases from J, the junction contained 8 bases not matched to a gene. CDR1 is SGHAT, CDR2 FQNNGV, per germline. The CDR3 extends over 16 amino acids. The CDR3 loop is CASSFLAGGERDEQYF. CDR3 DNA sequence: TGTGCCAGCAGCTTTCTAGCGGGAGGGGAGCGGGACGAGCAGTACTTC.

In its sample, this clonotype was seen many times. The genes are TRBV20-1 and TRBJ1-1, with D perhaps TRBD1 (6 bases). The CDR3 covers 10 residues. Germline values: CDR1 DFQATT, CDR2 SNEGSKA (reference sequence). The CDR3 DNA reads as TGCAGCTACAGGGATACTGAAGCTTTCTTT. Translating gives CSYRDTEAFF.

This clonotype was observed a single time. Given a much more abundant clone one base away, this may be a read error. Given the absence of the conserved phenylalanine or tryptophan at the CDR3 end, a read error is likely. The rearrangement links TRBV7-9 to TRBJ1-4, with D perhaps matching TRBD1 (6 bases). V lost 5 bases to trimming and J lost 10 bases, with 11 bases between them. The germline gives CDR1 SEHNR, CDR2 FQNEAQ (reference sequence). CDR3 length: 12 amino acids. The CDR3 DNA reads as TGTGCCAGCAGCCACAGGGAAGGAAAACTGTTTTCT. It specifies CASSHREGKLFS.

Here the CDR3 reads CASSPRTGTYGYTF. In DNA form, the CDR3 reads TGTGCCAGCAGTCCCCGGACAGGGACCTATGGCTACACCTTC. The V call is TRBV28, the J call TRBJ1-2; TRBD1 agrees at 8 bases. V dropped 5 bases and J dropped 4; count of bases not matched to a gene: 6. The CDR3 consists of 14 residues. Germline CDR1 and CDR2: MDHEN and SYDVKM.

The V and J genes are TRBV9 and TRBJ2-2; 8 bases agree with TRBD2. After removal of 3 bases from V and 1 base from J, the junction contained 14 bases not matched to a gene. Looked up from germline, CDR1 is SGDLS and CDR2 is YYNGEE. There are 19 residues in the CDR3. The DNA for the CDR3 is TGTGCCAGCAGCGCCAACCCCGCAGTAGCGGGGATGAACACCGGGGAGCTGTTTTTT. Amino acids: CASSANPAVAGMNTGELFF.

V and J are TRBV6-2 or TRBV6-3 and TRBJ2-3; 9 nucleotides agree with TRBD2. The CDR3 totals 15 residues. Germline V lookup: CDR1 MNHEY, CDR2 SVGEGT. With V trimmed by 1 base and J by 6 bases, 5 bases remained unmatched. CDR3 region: CASSYWLAGSDTQYF. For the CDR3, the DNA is TGTGCCAGCAGTTACTGGCTAGCGGGGTCGGATACGCAGTATTTT.

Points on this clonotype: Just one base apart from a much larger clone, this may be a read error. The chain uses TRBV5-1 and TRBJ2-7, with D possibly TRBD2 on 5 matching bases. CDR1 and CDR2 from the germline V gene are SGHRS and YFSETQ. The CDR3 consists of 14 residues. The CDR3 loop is CASGFVTGTYEQYF. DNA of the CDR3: TGCGCCAGCGGCTTCGTTACGGGGACCTACGAGCAGTACTTC.

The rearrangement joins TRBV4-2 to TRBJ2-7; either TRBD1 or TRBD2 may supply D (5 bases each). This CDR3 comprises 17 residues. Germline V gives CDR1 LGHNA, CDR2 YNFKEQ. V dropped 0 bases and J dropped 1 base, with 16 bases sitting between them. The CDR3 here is CASSQEGSGPISYEQYF. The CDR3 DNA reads TGTGCCAGCAGCCAAGAAGGGTCGGGACCGATTTCCTACGAGCAGTACTTC.

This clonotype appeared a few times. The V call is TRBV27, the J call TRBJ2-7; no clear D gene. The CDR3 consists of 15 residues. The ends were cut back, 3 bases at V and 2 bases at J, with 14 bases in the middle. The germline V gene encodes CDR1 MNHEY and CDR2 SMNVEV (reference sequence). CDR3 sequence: CASSLASANAYEQYF. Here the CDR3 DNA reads TGTGCCAGCAGTTTGGCCTCGGCAAACGCCTACGAGCAGTACTTC.